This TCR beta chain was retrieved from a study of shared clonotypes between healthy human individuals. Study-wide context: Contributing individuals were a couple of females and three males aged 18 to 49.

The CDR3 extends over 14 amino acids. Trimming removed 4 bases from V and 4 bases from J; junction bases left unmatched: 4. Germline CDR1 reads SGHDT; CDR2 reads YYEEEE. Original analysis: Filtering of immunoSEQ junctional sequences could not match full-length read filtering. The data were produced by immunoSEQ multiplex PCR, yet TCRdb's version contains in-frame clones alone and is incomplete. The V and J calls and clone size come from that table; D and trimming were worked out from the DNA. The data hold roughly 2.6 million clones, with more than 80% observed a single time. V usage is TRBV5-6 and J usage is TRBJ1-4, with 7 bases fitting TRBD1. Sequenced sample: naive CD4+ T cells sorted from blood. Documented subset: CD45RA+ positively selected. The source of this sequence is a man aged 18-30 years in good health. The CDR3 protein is CASSPGQYNEKLFF. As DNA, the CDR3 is TGTGCCAGCAGCCCGGGACAGTATAATGAAAAACTGTTTTTT.